Below, one T cell receptor beta chain is given with its context. This sample was included in a study of blood T cell repertoires in COVID-19. Clones were sequenced by immunoSEQ multiplex PCR, and TCRdb holds only the in-frame ones, with some missing. The sample yields approximately 210,000 clones, around 91% seen once. The V gene's germline CDR1 is SGDLS and CDR2 YYNGEE. With 4 bases clipped from V and 1 base from J, the junction kept 6 bases outside the gene matches. This CDR3 comprises 15 residues. V is TRBV9 and J is TRBJ1-1; TRBD1 matches at 8 bases. This TCR was recovered from a woman between 40 and 55 years old with acute or convalescent COVID-19. Sequenced input: peripheral blood. The CDR3 DNA reads as TGTGCCAGCAGCATAACCGGGACAGGGAACACTGAAGCTTTCTTT. Its protein is CASSITGTGNTEAFF.